The next 18 T cell receptor beta chains were all read from a single sample in a study of T-cell reconstitution after alpha-beta-depleted transplantation in children. TCRbeta library construction was performed incorporating unique molecular identifiers. Using its own MiXCR run on the PCR reads, TCRdb lists one record per CDR3 protein. The sample includes about 900,000 distinct CDR3 sequences, about 31% of them seen just once. The specimen comprised PBMCs, mostly from graft donor cells, sampled 360 days after TCRalphabeta/CD19-depleted stem cell transplant. The receptor source for this set is a boy in the first two years of life who had a stem cell transplant for SCID, so the T cells may come from the graft donor.

The rearrangement uses TRBV5-1 and TRBJ1-3; tentatively, D is TRBD1 (5 bases). Trimming took off 5 bases at V and 0 bases at J, with 15 bases between the two ends. Germline CDR1 SGHRS, CDR2 YFSETQ. The CDR3 is 16 residues long. The CDR3 nucleotides are TGCGCCAGCAGTTTGTTGGGGGGAGGCTCTGGAAACACCATATATTTT. Translated, it gives CASSLLGGGSGNTIYF.

This clonotype was counted a few times. V and J are TRBV5-1 and TRBJ2-1, with D perhaps TRBD1 (6 bases). Germline V gene lookup returns CDR1 SGHRS and CDR2 YFSETQ. Trimming shortened V by 3 bases and J by 0 bases, and 10 bases separated the two germline ends. The CDR3 spans 15 residues. CDR3 sequence: CASSSGQTSYNEQFF. CDR3 bases: TGCGCCAGCAGCTCAGGACAGACCTCCTACAATGAGCAGTTCTTC.

J is TRBJ2-1 and V is TRBV5-1, with D unresolved. CDR3 size: 16 residues. Germline assignment: CDR1 SGHRS and CDR2 YFSETQ. Trimming shortened V by 4 bases and J by 9 bases, and 23 bases separated the two germline ends. CDR3 nucleotide sequence: TGCGCCAGCAGCCCCGACGAAGGTGGGCTGATCACTGAGCAGTTCTTC. Amino acids: CASSPDEGGLITEQFF.

This clonotype has a count of ten or more. The chain uses TRBV12-3 or TRBV12-4 and TRBJ1-5, with no clear D. V was shortened by 9 bases and J by 1 base, with 10 bases between the two germline ends. There are 13 residues in the CDR3. CDR3 in amino acids: CASSRMSNQPQHF. The DNA for the CDR3 is TGTGCCAGTTCTCGGATGAGCAATCAGCCCCAGCATTTT.

The chain recombines TRBV12-3 or TRBV12-4 with TRBJ1-5; D is uncertain. The CDR3 spans 15 residues. V was clipped by 3 bases and J by 2 bases, with 11 bases between them. The CDR3 bases are TGTGCCAGCAGTTTTGCCGCGGACGGCAATCAGCCCCAGCATTTT. This encodes CASSFAADGNQPQHF.

The chain employs TRBV27 and TRBJ1-1; no firm D call. The CDR3 runs to 13 residues. Germline V gives CDR1 MNHEY, CDR2 SMNVEV (reference sequence). Trimming left V 7 bases short and J 0 bases short, with 9 bases between. CDR3 coding DNA: TGTGCCAGCACCAAGGGTGTGAACACTGAAGCTTTCTTT. Translating gives CASTKGVNTEAFF.

This clonotype was found a few times. V usage is TRBV12-3 or TRBV12-4 and J usage is TRBJ1-1; D call uncertain. V was trimmed by 6 bases and J by 2 bases, leaving 16 bases between them. This CDR3 has 15 residues. DNA of the CDR3: TGTGCCAGCAGCCCAGGAGGGAAGGTAAACACTGAAGCTTTCTTT. Its translation: CASSPGGKVNTEAFF.

The rearrangement uses TRBV7-6 and TRBJ2-7; TRBD2 matches at 7 bases. The germline V gene encodes CDR1 SGHVS and CDR2 FNYEAQ. The CDR3 loop spans 18 amino acids. With V trimmed by 4 bases and J by 3 bases, 18 bases remained unmatched. The CDR3 protein is CASSSRSGGGTTVYEQYF. The CDR3 DNA sequence: TGTGCCAGCAGCTCCCGTAGCGGAGGCGGGACTACCGTCTACGAGCAGTACTTC.

The rearrangement uses TRBV29-1 and TRBJ2-7; 9 bases map to TRBD1. Germline CDR1 reads SQVTM; CDR2 reads ANQGSEA. The CDR3 spans 14 residues. Germline trimming cut 5 bases from V and 1 base from J; bases unmatched to any gene: 6. Here the CDR3 DNA reads TGCAGCGTTCTGGACAGGGGCCTGTCCTACGAGCAGTACTTC. It encodes CSVLDRGLSYEQYF.

The chain employs TRBV29-1 and TRBJ1-1; D remains ambiguous. The V gene lost 8 bases and the J gene lost 2 bases, with 15 bases spanning the gap. Looked up from germline, CDR1 is SQVTM and CDR2 is ANQGSEA. This CDR3 is built from 13 residues. The CDR3 is CSPMKKSNTEAFF. CDR3 nucleotides: TGCAGCCCAATGAAAAAAAGTAACACTGAAGCTTTCTTT.

The CDR3 region is CASSPGQDSSGNTIYF. The CDR3 nucleotides read TGTGCCAGCTCACCAGGACAGGACAGCTCTGGAAACACCATATATTTT. This chain connects TRBV18 to TRBJ1-3; TRBD1 aligns across 7 bases. This CDR3 is 16 amino acids long. Trimming took 2 bases from V and 0 from J; bases not matched to a gene: 4. Germline V gene data show CDR1 as KGHSH and CDR2 as LQKENI.

V usage is TRBV11-2 and J usage is TRBJ2-1; D may match TRBD1 or TRBD2 (5 bases each). Germline-derived CDR1 and CDR2 are SGHAT and FQNNGV. V gave up 4 bases and J gave up 10 bases, with 11 bases separating them. CDR3 size: 12 residues. This CDR3 is CASSYGATEQFF. The CDR3 DNA reads TGTGCCAGCAGCTACGGGGCCACGGAGCAGTTCTTC.

This clonotype was counted between two and nine times. The rearrangement joins TRBV5-1 to TRBJ2-5, with 10 positions matching TRBD2. The CDR3 covers 17 residues. J was trimmed by 5 bases and V by 0 bases; bases with no gene match: 10. CDR1 SGHRS and CDR2 YFSETQ come from the germline V gene. CDR3 nucleotides: TGCGCCAGCAGCTTGGTGGCTAGCGGGGGAACGCGGGAGACCCAGTACTTC. This codes for CASSLVASGGTRETQYF.

The chain carries TRBV28 and TRBJ2-1; 10 bases agree with TRBD2. V gave up 3 bases and J gave up 5 bases; unmatched junction bases: 4. The CDR3 has 15 residues. CDR1 MDHEN and CDR2 SYDVKM come from the germline V gene. DNA for the CDR3: TGTGCCAGCAGTTTTTCTAGCGGGGGAAACAATGAGCAGTTCTTC. This gives the protein CASSFSSGGNNEQFF. The full variable domain, its missing parts supplied by reference TRBV28 and TRBJ2-1, is DVKVTQSSRYLVKRTGEKVFLECVQDMDHENMFWYRQDPGLGLRLIYFSYDVKMKEKGDIPEGYSVSREKKERFSLILESASTNQTSMYLCASSFSSGGNNEQFFGPGTRLTVL.

This clonotype came up a few times. V usage is TRBV7-9 and J usage is TRBJ1-2; the D is unclear. This CDR3 is built from 10 residues. The germline V and J ends were trimmed by 8 bases and 5 bases, with 6 bases remaining between them. CDR1 is SEHNR and CDR2 is FQNEAQ in the germline V gene (reference sequence). CDR3 sequence: CASGSYGYTF. In DNA form, the CDR3 reads TGTGCCAGCGGATCATATGGCTACACCTTC.

The V and J genes are TRBV12-3 or TRBV12-4 and TRBJ2-5; the match to TRBD1 covers 9 bases. The CDR3 is 16 amino acids. V was pared by 2 bases and J by 4 bases, with 8 bases of the junction left unmatched. CDR3 in amino acids: CASSLRDRDFPETQYF. As DNA, the CDR3 is TGTGCCAGCAGTTTAAGGGACAGGGATTTCCCAGAGACCCAGTACTTC.

The sample holds a few counts of this clonotype. The chain links TRBV20-1 to TRBJ1-5, with D possibly matching TRBD1 (5 bases). CDR1 is DFQATT and CDR2 is SNEGSKA in the germline V gene (reference sequence). The CDR3 totals 14 residues. V was pared by 3 bases and J by 1 base, with 10 bases between. The CDR3 loop is CSASQDISNQPQHF. For the CDR3, the DNA is TGCAGTGCTAGTCAGGACATAAGCAATCAGCCCCAGCATTTT.

This chain uses TRBV4-3 with TRBJ2-7, with 8 bases aligning to TRBD1. J gave up 4 bases and V 1 base, and 6 bases lay outside the gene matches. The CDR3 runs 15 residues. Germline CDR1 reads LGHNA; CDR2 reads YSLEER. The CDR3 protein is CASSQATGAGYEQYF. The CDR3 nucleotides read TGCGCCAGCAGCCAAGCGACAGGGGCCGGGTACGAGCAGTACTTC.